The TCR beta chain described here comes from a study of cytomegalovirus exposure and HLA in healthy donors. Turning to the study itself: There were tens of millions of unique TCRs (from HLA-typed donors) in an early data release.

Study observations and caveats: Presence/absence results assume similar sequencing depth per donor, which may not hold. Among TCR beta chains, those listed as cytomegalovirus-associated numbered under 200. In a later analysis, TCR beta V- and J-gene trimming showed a link to a missense DCLRE1C variant.

This clone was seen a handful of times. Its cognate antigen is unknown. Germline loops: CDR1 MNHNS, CDR2 SASEGT. The CDR3 runs 13 residues. V lost 5 bases and J lost 2, with 9 bases in between. With 60 Vbeta and 13 Jbeta primers, the PCR was carried out. Only in-frame clones appear in the TCRdb table, and some are missing; sequencing was by immunoSEQ multiplex PCR. In the table there are some 160,000 clones, 78% of which are singletons. The sequence was obtained from a woman between 40 and 50 years old in good health and CMV-seropositive. Sequencing was carried out using PBMCs. The chain has TRBV6-1 and TRBJ1-2, with D tentatively TRBD1 (5 bases). The CDR3 protein is CASSSTENYGYTF. CDR3 DNA: TGTGCCAGCAGTTCGACAGAGAACTATGGCTACACCTTC.